The rows below give T cell receptor beta chains drawn from one sample of a study of T cell changes during pregnancy in multiple sclerosis. The table came from immunoSEQ multiplex PCR; TCRdb's copy has only in-frame clones and leaves some out. The sample yields about 100,000 clones, 94% seen once. The material was peripheral blood, obtained before pregnancy. Receptors originate from a female donor with multiple sclerosis, enrolled in a pregnancy study. Each CDR3 is given with its conserved first and last residue. D genes are given only for firm matches. Not all rows give a size; the values are once, few, many and, for expanded clones, a class.

v_gene	abundance	j_gene	d_gene	CDR3nt	CDR3aa
TRBV19	.	TRBJ2-6	TRBD1	TGTGCCAGTAGTATTGACAGGGCTGGGGCCAACGTCCTGACTTTC	CASSIDRAGANVLTF
TRBV6-1	.	TRBJ2-7	.	TGTGCCAGCAGGGGACTCTCCTACGAGCAGTACTTC	CASRGLSYEQYF
TRBV2	.	TRBJ1-4	.	TGTGCCAGCTCCATTGACAGTTCTAATGAAAAACTGTTTTTT	CASSIDSSNEKLFF
TRBV25-1	.	TRBJ2-7	.	TGTGCCAGCAGTGTGGGGGACACCCGCTACGAGCAGTACTTC	CASSVGDTRYEQYF
TRBV5-1	.	TRBJ2-4	TRBD1	TGCGCCAGCAGTTCCGGGACAGGGGGCAAAAACATTCAGTACTTC	CASSSGTGGKNIQYF
TRBV6-1	.	TRBJ2-7	.	TGTGCCAGCAGCCCCAGAGGCCACGAGCAGTACTTC	CASSPRGHEQYF
TRBV18	.	TRBJ2-7	TRBD1	TGTGCCAGCTCACCCGACAGGGGATACCAATACGAGCAGTACTTC	CASSPDRGYQYEQYF
TRBV5-1	.	TRBJ2-3	.	TGCGCCAGCAGCCCGGACTCTGCCACAGATACGCAGTATTTT	CASSPDSATDTQYF
TRBV19	.	TRBJ1-1	.	TGTGCCAGTAGTATAGGGCCGAACACTGAAGCTTTCTTT	CASSIGPNTEAFF
TRBV27	.	TRBJ1-5	.	TGTGCCAGCAGTTGGGGGGGGTTTAATCAGCCCCAGCATTTT	CASSWGGFNQPQHF
TRBV9	.	TRBJ1-2	TRBD1	TGTGCCAGCAGCGTAGCCGACAGGGTGTTTGGCTACACCTTC	CASSVADRVFGYTF
TRBV19	.	TRBJ1-1	TRBD1	TGTGCCAGCAGACAGGGTTTGCCTGAAGCTTTCTTT	CASRQGLPEAFF
TRBV5-6	.	TRBJ2-5	TRBD2	TGTGCCAGCAGCTTGTGTCTAGCGGGAGGGCCTGAGGCCGAGACCCAGTACTTC	CASSLCLAGGPEAETQYF
TRBV13	.	TRBJ1-2	TRBD1	TGTGCCAGCAGCTCGACGTGGGACAGGCGAAACTATGGCTACACCTTC	CASSSTWDRRNYGYTF
TRBV6-6	once	TRBJ1-1	.	TGTGCCAGCAGTCAGAGGGCTTGGGGCACTGAAGCTTTCTTT	CASSQRAWGTEAFF
TRBV11-2	.	TRBJ1-1	TRBD1	TGTGCCAGCAGCCCCGTTACGACAGGGGAAGCTTTCTTT	CASSPVTTGEAFF
TRBV7-2	.	TRBJ1-5	.	TGTGCCAGCAGCTTAGCCAGATCCCAGCCCCAGCATTTT	CASSLARSQPQHF